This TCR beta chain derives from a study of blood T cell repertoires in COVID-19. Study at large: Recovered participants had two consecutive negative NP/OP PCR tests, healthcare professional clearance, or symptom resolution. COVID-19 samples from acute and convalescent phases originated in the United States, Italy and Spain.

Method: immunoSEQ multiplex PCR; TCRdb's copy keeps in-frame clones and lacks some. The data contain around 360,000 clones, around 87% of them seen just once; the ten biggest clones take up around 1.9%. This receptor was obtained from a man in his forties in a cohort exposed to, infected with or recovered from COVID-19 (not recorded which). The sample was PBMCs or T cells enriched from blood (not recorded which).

CDR3 sequence reads: CASSGGDSAYEQYF. The DNA of the CDR3 is TGCGCCAGCAGCGGCGGGGACTCCGCCTACGAGCAGTACTTC. The rearrangement uses TRBV5-1 and TRBJ2-7; TRBD2 might be the D (6 bases). This CDR3 contains 14 residues. Germline V gives CDR1 SGHRS, CDR2 YFSETQ. V dropped 4 bases and J dropped 2 bases, with 13 bases sitting between them.